This T cell receptor beta chain stems from a study of T-cell memory formation after mild COVID-19 listed by TCRdb under 2021. Some background on the complete study: TCR sequence clusters from the two donors were largely donor specific. Two young, previously healthy adult volunteers made up the cohort, one male and one female. Longitudinal TCRalpha and TCRbeta repertoire sequencing tracked T-cell clones expanding and contracting after mild COVID-19 in a couple of donors. Summary of the overall study and its limitations: The second-wave clones that peaked on day 37 were not confirmed to be SARS-CoV-2 specific. Contracting CD4+ clones appeared mostly in the CM and EM memory subsets, whereas CD8+ clones were enriched in EMRA. Some responding clones were found in pre-infection memory, which suggests that pre-existing cross-reactive memory T cells took part in the SARS-CoV-2 response. Only two mild cases were covered in the study, and larger cohorts including severe cases with pre-infection samples were considered necessary. From day 15 to 85, contracting clones showed balanced CD4/CD8 phenotypes, whereas a second wave of clones that expanded from day 15 to 37 leaned towards CD4+.

TCRdb records Illumina NovaSeq 6000 as the sequencer. TCRalpha and TCRbeta cDNA libraries were constructed by 5'RACE with constant-segment primers, with sample barcodes and unique molecular identifiers being introduced. RNA was extracted from every sample with Trizol reagent. Libraries were amplified in two PCR steps, with a second sample barcode and Illumina TruSeq adapters added in the second step. Sequencing of the libraries was done on an Illumina NovaSeq, producing 2 x 150 bp paired-end reads. As for the original processing: The reads were demultiplexed and collapsed into UMI-guided consensus sequences using migec v1.2.7. Using mixcr v2.1.11, UMI consensuses were aligned to TRA and TRB V and J templates and then assembled into clonotypes. A clonotype was counted as expanded or contracted only if both edgeR and NoisET called the change significant, with noise models trained on biological replicates. For edgeR calls, the cutoffs were a false discovery rate-adjusted p below 0.01 and a log2 fold-change threshold of 1. PCA with hierarchical clustering of max-normalized trajectories of the 1000 most abundant clonotypes was used as exploratory dynamics analysis. Separately sequenced CD4+ and CD8+ repertoires were used to assign the CD4 or CD8 phenotype of responding clones. The public reads were reanalyzed by TCRdb: fastp trimming at Q25, MiXCR alignment, in-frame beta chains only. All rows with the same CDR3 protein become a single entry with the most common DNA and genes. The V and J calls and clone size come from TCRdb's table, not from the authors' own analysis. This sample lists approximately 150,000 distinct CDR3 sequences; about 19% were detected once. Approximately 2.3% of the sample belongs to the ten largest clones.

Via the germline V gene, CDR1 is KGHDR and CDR2 SFDVKD. The CDR3 starts with the cysteine, ends with the phenylalanine, and has 18 residues. Kept here is only the CDR3 DNA, which spans 54 bases and is read in frame from base 1. Trimming leaves V shorter by 5 bases and J shorter by 0 bases, with the junction holding 12 bases beyond the gene matches. This clonotype is medium-sized (0.01 to 0.1%) in terms of sample share. This receptor's antigen is unknown. No per-base quality is available; no much larger clone lies one base away. PBMCs were isolated by Ficoll-Paque density gradient centrifugation. The chain is assembled from TRBV24-1 and TRBJ2-1, with 7 bases matching TRBD2. The receptor comes from an adult woman who had mild COVID-19 (a few samples of this study predate the infection). The sample titles of this study are shuffled in the database, so cell type and time point are left out; the donor was told from shared clones. Sequencing used PBMCs or a T cell subset sorted from them (not recorded which). The sequenced DNA: TGTGCCACCAGTGCCTGGGCTAGCGGCCTTCCCTCCTACAATGAGCAGTTCTTC. Its protein is CATSAWASGLPSYNEQFF.